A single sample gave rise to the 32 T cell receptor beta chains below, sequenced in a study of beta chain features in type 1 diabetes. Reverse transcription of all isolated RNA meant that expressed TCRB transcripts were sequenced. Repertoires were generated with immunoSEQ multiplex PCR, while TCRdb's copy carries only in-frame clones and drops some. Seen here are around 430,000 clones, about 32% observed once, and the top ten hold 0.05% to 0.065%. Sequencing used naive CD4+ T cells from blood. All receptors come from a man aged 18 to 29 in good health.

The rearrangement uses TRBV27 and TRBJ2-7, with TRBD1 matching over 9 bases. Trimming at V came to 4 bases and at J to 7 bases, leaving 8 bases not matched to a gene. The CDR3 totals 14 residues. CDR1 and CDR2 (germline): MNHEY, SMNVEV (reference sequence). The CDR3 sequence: CASSSGTGSREQYF. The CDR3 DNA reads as TGTGCCAGCAGTTCAGGGACAGGGTCCCGGGAGCAGTACTTC.

CDR3 loop: CASSLVGQNTGELFF. The CDR3 DNA follows: TGTGCCAGCAGCTTGGTAGGGCAGAACACCGGGGAGCTGTTTTTT. The chain recombines TRBV5-4 with TRBJ2-2, with D hard to call. Germline CDR1 SGHNT, CDR2 YYREEE (reference sequence). The CDR3 length is 15 residues. V was cut by 0 bases and J by 1 base, with 7 bases left in between.

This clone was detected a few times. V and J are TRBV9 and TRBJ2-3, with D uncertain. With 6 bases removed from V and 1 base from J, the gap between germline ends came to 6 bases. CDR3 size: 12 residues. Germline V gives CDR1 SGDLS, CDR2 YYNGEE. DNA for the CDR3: TGTGCCAGCAACGGTGGCACAGATACGCAGTATTTT. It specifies CASNGGTDTQYF.

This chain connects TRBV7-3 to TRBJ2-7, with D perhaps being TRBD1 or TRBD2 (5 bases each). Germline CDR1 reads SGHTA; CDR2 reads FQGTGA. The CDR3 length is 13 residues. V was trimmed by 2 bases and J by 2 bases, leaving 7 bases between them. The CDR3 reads CASSLGTPYEQYF. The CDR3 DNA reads TGTGCCAGCAGCTTAGGGACCCCCTACGAGCAGTACTTC.

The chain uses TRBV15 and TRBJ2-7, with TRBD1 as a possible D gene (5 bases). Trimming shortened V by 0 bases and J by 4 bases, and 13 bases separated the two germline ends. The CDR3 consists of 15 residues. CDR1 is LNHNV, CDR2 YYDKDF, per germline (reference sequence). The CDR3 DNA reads TGTGCCACCAGCAGAGAAGTTGGCAGGGCATACGAGCAGTACTTC. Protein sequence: CATSREVGRAYEQYF.

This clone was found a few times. Here the CDR3 DNA reads TGCAGCGCTGGTCTGGGAACGGAGACCCAGTACTTC. Protein: CSAGLGTETQYF. The chain employs TRBV29-1 and TRBJ2-5; D remains unclear. The germline gives CDR1 SQVTM, CDR2 ANQGSEA. CDR3 length: 12 amino acids. Trimming removed 7 bases from V and 5 bases from J, with 14 bases in between.

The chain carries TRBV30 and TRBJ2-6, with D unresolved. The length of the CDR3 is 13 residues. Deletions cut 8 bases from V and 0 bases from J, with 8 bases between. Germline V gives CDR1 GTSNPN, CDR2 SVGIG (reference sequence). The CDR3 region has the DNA TGTGCCCGAGACAACTCTGGGGCCAACGTCCTGACTTTC. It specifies CARDNSGANVLTF.

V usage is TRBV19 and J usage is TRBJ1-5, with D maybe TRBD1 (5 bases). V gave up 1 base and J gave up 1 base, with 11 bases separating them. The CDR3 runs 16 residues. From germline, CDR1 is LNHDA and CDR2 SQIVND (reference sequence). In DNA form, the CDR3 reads TGTGCCAGTAGTATAGGCGGGGGACTGAGCAATCAGCCCCAGCATTTT. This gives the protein CASSIGGGLSNQPQHF.

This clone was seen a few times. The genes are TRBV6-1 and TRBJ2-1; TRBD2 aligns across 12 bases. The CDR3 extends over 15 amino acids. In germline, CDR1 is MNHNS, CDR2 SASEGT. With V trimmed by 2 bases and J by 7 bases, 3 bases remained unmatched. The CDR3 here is CASSEPSGRGNEQFF. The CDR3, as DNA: TGTGCCAGCAGTGAACCTAGCGGGAGGGGGAATGAGCAGTTCTTC.

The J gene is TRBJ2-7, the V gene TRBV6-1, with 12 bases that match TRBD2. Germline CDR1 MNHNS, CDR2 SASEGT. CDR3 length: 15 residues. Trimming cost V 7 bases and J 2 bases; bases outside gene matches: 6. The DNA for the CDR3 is TGTGCCAGCATTCACCTAGCGGGGGGGACCTACGAGCAGTACTTC. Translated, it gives CASIHLAGGTYEQYF.

CDR3 in amino acids: CSVLRLAGGEQYF. CDR3 in DNA: TGCAGCGTTCTAAGACTAGCGGGAGGGGAGCAGTACTTC. The rearrangement links TRBV29-1 to TRBJ2-7; TRBD2 agrees at 14 bases. Looked up from germline, CDR1 is SQVTM and CDR2 is ANQGSEA. CDR3 length: 13 residues. The trim removed 5 bases at V and 7 bases at J, leaving 4 bases unmatched.

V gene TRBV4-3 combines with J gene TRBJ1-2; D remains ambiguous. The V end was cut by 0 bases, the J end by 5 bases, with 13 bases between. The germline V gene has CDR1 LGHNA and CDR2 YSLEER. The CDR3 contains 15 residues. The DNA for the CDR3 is TGCGCCAGCAGCCAAGATCTTTTGGCAGTTTATGGCTACACCTTC. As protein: CASSQDLLAVYGYTF.

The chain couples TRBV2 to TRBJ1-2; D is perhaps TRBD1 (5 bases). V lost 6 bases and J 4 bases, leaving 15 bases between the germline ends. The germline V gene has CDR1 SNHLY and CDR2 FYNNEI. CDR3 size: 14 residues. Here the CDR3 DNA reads TGTGCCAGCAGCCGGGACGGAATCTCCTATGGCTACACCTTC. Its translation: CASSRDGISYGYTF.

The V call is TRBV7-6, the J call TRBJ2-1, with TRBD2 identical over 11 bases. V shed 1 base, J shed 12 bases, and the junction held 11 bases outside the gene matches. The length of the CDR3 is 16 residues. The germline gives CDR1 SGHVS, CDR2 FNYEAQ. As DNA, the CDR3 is TGTGCCAGCAGCTTAGGACTAGCGGGACACAATGAGTGGCAGTTCTTC. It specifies CASSLGLAGHNEWQFF.

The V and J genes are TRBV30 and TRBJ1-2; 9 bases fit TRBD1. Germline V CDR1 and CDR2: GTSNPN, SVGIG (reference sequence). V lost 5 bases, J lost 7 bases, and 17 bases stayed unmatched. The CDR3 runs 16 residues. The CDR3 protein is CAWVPGQGSGFSGYTF. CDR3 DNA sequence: TGTGCCTGGGTCCCGGGACAGGGTTCAGGGTTTAGTGGCTACACCTTC. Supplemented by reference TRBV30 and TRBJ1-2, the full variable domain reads SQTIHQWPATLVQPVGSPLSLECTVEGTSNPNLYWYRQAAGRGLQLLFYSVGIGQISSEVPQNLSASRPQDRQFILSSKKLLLSDSGFYLCAWVPGQGSGFSGYTFGSGTRLTVV.

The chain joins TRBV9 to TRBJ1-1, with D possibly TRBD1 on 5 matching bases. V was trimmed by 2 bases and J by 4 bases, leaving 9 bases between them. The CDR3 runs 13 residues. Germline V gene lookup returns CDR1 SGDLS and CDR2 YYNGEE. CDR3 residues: CASSVVQGTEAFF. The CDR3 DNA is TGTGCCAGCAGCGTGGTTCAGGGCACTGAAGCTTTCTTT.

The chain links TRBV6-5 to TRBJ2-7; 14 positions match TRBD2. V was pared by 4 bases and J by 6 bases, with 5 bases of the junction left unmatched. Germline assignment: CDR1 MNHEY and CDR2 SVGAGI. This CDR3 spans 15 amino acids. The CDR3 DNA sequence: TGTGCCAGCAGTTCCCCGGGACTAGCGGGAGTCGAGCAGTACTTC. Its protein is CASSSPGLAGVEQYF.

The CDR3 DNA is TGTGCCAGCAGCTTTATTGGAGGGAGGGGGCCAGAGACCCAGTACTTC. Translating gives CASSFIGGRGPETQYF. The chain carries TRBV5-6 and TRBJ2-5; D may be TRBD1 or TRBD2 (7 bases each). Trimming took 2 bases from V and 4 from J, leaving 18 bases between them. This CDR3 is built from 16 residues. Germline V gene sequence: CDR1 SGHDT, CDR2 YYEEEE.

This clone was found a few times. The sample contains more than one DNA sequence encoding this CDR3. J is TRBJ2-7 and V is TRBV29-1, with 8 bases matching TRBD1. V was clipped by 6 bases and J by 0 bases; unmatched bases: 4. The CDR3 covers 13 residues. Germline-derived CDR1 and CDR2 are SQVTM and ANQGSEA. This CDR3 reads CSVVDRASYEQYF. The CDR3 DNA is TGCAGCGTCGTGGACAGGGCCTCCTACGAGCAGTACTTC.

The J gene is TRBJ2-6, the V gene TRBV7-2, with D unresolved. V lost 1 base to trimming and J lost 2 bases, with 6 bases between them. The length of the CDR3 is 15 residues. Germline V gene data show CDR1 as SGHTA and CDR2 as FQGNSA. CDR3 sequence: CASSLGPAGANVLTF. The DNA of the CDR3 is TGTGCCAGCAGCTTAGGCCCCGCTGGGGCCAACGTCCTGACTTTC.

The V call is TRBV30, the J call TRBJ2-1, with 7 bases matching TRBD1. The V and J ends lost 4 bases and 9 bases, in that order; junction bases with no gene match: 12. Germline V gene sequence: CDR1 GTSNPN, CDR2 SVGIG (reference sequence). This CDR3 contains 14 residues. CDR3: CAWTGFQGVSEQFF. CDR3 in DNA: TGTGCCTGGACCGGCTTCCAGGGGGTCAGTGAGCAGTTCTTC.

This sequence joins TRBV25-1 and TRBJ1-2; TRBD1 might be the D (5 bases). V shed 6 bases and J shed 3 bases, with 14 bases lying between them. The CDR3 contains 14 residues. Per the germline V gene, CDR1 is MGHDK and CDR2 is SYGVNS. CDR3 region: CASRSAGEYYGYTF. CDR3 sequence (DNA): TGTGCCAGCAGGAGCGCGGGGGAATACTATGGCTACACCTTC.

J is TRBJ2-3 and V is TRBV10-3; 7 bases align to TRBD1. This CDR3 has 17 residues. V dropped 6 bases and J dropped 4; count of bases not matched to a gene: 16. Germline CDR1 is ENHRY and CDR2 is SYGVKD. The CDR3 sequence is CAISSDRLSRTADTQYF. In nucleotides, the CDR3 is TGTGCCATCAGCTCGGACAGGCTCAGCCGCACCGCAGATACGCAGTATTTT.

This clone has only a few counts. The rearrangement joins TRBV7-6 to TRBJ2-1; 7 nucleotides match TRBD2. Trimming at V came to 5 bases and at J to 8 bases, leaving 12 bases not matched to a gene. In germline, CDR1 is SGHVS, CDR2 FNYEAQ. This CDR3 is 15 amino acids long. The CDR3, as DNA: TGTGCCAGCAGCCGAGCGGGAAGTGGGCCCGATGAGCAGTTCTTC. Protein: CASSRAGSGPDEQFF. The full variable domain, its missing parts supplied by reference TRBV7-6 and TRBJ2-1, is GAGVSQSPRYKVTKRGQDVALRCDPISGHVSLYWYRQALGQGPEFLTYFNYEAQQDKSGLPNDRFSAERPEGSISTLTIQRTEQRDSAMYRCASSRAGSGPDEQFFGPGTRLTVL.

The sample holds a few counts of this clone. The chain's CDR3 is CASSQLGRQETQYF. The CDR3 nucleotides read TGTGCCAGCAGCCAATTAGGGCGACAAGAGACCCAGTACTTC. The J gene is TRBJ2-5, the V gene TRBV14; no clear D gene. The CDR3 extends over 14 amino acids. V lost 2 bases, J lost 2 bases, and 9 bases lay in between. The germline V gene has CDR1 SGHDN and CDR2 FVKESK.

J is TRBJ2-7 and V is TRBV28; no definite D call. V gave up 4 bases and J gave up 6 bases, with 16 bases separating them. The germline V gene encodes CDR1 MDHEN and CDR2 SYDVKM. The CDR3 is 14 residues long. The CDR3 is CASSSTTPRSEQYF. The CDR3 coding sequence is TGTGCCAGCAGTTCAACGACTCCTCGCTCCGAGCAGTACTTC.

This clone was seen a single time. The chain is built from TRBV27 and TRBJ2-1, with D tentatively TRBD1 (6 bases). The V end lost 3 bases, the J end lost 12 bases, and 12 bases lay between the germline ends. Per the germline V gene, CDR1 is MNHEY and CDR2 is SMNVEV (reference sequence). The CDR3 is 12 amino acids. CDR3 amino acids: CASSFTGTGQFF. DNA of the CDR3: TGTGCCAGCAGTTTTACAGGGACGGGGCAGTTCTTC.

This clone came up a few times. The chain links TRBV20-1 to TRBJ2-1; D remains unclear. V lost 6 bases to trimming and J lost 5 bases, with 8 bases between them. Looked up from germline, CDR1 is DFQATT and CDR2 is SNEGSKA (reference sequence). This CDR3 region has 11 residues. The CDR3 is CSASSNNEQFF. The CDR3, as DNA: TGCAGTGCGAGCTCGAACAATGAGCAGTTCTTC.

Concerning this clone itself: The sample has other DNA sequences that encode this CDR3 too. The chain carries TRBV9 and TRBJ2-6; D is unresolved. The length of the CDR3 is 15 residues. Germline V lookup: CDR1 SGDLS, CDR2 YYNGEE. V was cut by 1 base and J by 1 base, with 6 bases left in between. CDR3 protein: CASSVMGSGANVLTF. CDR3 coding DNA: TGTGCCAGCAGCGTAATGGGTTCTGGGGCCAACGTCCTGACTTTC. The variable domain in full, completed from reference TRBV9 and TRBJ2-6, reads DSGVTQTPKHLITATGQRVTLRCSPRSGDLSVYWYQQSLDQGLQFLIQYYNGEERAKGNILERFSAQQFPDLHSELNLSSLELGDSALYFCASSVMGSGANVLTFGAGSRLTVL.

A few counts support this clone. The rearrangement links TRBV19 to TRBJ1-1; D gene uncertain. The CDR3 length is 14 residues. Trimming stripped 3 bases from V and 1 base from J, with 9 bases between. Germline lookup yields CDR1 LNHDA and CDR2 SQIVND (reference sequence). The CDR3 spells CASSIWASNTEAFF. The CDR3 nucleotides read TGTGCCAGTAGTATTTGGGCCTCGAACACTGAAGCTTTCTTT.

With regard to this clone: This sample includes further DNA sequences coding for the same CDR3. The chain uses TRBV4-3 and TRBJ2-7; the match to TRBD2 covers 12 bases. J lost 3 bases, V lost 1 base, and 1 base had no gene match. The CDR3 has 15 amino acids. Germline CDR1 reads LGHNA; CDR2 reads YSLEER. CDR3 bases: TGCGCCAGCAGCCAAGTGACTAGCGGGAGCTACGAGCAGTACTTC. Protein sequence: CASSQVTSGSYEQYF.

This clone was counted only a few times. The CDR3 nucleotides read TGTGCCAGCAGCTCTCTACAAAGCTCCTACGAGCAGTACTTC. Its translation: CASSSLQSSYEQYF. The chain employs TRBV7-9 and TRBJ2-7; D ambiguous. The CDR3 consists of 14 residues. Germline loops: CDR1 SEHNR, CDR2 FQNEAQ (reference sequence). V gave up 4 bases and J gave up 0 bases, with 10 bases separating them.